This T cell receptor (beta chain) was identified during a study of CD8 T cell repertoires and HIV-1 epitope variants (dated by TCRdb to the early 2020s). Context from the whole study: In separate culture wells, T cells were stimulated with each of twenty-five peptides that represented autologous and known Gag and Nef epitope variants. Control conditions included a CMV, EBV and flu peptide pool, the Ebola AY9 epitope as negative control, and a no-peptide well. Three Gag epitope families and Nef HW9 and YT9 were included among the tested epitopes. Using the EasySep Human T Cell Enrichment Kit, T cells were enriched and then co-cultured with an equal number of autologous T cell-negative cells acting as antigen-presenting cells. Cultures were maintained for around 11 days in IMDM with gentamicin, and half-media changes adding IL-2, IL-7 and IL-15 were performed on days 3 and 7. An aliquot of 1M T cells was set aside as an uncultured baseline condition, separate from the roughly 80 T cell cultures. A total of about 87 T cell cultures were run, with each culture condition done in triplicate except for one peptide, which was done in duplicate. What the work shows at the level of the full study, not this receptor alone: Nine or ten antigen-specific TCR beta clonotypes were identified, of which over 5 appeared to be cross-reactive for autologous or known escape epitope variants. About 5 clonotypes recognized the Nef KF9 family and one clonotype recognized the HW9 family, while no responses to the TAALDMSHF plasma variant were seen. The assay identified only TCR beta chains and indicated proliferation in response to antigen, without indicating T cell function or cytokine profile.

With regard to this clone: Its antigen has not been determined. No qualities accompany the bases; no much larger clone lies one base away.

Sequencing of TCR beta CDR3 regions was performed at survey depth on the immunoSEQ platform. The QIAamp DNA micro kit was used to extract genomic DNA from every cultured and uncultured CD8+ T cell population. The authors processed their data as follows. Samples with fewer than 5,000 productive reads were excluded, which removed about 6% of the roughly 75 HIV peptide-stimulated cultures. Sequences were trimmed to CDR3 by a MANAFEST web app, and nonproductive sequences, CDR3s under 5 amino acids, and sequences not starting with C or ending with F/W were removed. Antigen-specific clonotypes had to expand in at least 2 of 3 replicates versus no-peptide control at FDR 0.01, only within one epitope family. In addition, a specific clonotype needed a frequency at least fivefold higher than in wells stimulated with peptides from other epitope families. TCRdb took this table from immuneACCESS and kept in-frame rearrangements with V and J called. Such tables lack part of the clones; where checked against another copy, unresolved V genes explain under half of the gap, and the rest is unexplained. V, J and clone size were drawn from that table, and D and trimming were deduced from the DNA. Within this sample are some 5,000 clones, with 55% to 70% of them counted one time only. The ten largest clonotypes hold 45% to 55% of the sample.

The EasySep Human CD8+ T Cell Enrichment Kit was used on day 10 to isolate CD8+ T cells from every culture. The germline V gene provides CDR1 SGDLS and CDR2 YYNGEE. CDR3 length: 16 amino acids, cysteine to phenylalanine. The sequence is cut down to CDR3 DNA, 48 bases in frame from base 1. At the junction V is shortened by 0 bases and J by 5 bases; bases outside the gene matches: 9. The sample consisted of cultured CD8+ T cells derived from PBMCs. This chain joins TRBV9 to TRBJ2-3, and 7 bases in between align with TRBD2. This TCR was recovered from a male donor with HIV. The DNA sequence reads TGTGCCAGCAGCGTAGAGGAGCGAGCGGGGAGAGATACGCAGTATTTT. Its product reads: CASSVEERAGRDTQYF.